This paragraph reports one T cell receptor beta chain. This clonotype was recorded at least ten times. Its antigen target is currently unknown. Within one base of it there is no much larger clone, and no base qualities were kept. Stable Graves' hyperthyroidism was defined as the absence of progression to ophthalmopathy over 18 months of follow-up. Hyperthyroidism patients were newly diagnosed, with disease duration under 2 months, and aged 18 to 65 years. The study excluded patients with uncontrolled infections, other autoimmune diseases, pregnancy or lactation. Diagnoses were based on clinical symptoms, serum thyroxine and TRAb, thyroid ultrasound and orbital computed tomography. PBMCs were isolated from approximately 10 ml of fresh peripheral blood by Ficoll-Paque density gradient centrifugation. Total RNA was extracted using Trizol reagent, and RNA quality was assessed on an Agilent 2100 Bioanalyzer.

From the cysteine up to the phenylalanine, the CDR3 has a length of 14 residues. Just the 42-base CDR3 DNA is kept, in frame starting at base 1. Relative to germline, V is 6 bases shorter and J is 0 bases shorter, with 12 bases between their ends. Via the germline V gene (reference sequence), CDR1 is DFQATT and CDR2 SNEGSKA. The TCR beta CDR3 regions were amplified from RNA transcripts. The first round of RT-PCR for the TCR CDR3 was performed with the HTBI primer set and the Qiagen OneStep RT-PCR kit. A second multiplex PCR round built the libraries, followed by size selection and purification. Sequencing of the libraries was done on an Illumina HiSeq2000 using paired-end 100 bp reads. Turning to the authors' computational methods: SOAPnuke was used to process the raw data, throwing out any read that contained adapters or uncalled bases, had a mean Phred below 15, or lacked an exact constant-primer or identifier match. COPE v1.2.5 was used to merge high-quality paired reads, and clonotypes were defined as unique nucleotide sequences. Clonotypes were aligned to IMGT TRBV, TRBD and TRBJ reference segments using MiTCR v1.1. The analysis was restricted to V-J combinations with a frequency above 0.0001, which together covered approximately 99% of the repertoires. The TCS score was defined as F50 (clonal expansion) divided by E x V (chaos), with BLOSUM62-based TCRdist calculated between CDR3 peptides within each V-J. Welch's t-statistics and random forest reduced 450 to 600 V-J features to 10 to 15, which were used in a naive Bayes classifier (R e1071). The raw public reads went through TCRdb reprocessing: fastp at Q25, MiXCR clone calling, in-frame beta chains kept. Each entry merges the rows of one CDR3 protein and shows their most common DNA and genes. It is TCRdb's table, rather than the study itself, that gives the V and J calls and clone size. The table for this sample lists about 400,000 distinct CDR3 sequences; under 15% of them were counted only once. The ten most abundant clones make up 32% of the sample.

The data were obtained in a study of T cells in Graves' hyperthyroidism and ophthalmopathy (dated by TCRdb to 2018 to 2020). Context from the whole study: Peripheral blood was collected at initial diagnosis, before any treatment. In several Graves' hyperthyroidism patients, the study also compared T-cell repertoires from thyroid tissue with T-cell repertoires from blood. The 100 discovery patients were divided at random into training and test sets in a 7:3 ratio. Whether ophthalmopathy could be predicted prospectively was tested in an independent validation cohort made up of 18 to 20 hyperthyroidism patients plus 17 patients who later progressed to ophthalmopathy. The paper describes TCR Vbeta CDR3 sequencing of 135 peripheral blood samples, made up of 43 ophthalmopathy patients, around 78 hyperthyroidism patients and approximately 17 progressor patients. After blood sampling, hyperthyroidism patients were treated with methimazole at a starting dose of 30 mg daily, and ophthalmopathy patients were treated with high-dose intravenous methylprednisolone. A discovery cohort of roughly 96 patients, fewer than 50 with Graves' ophthalmopathy and 55 to 60 with stable Graves' hyperthyroidism, was used to find distinguishing TCR V-J signatures.

Overall results and qualifications from the work: Most expanded thyroid clonotypes (frequency above 0.001) were also found in blood, which suggests that blood repertoires may mirror thyroid immune responses. In cross-validation, a model built on a 13 V-J signature told ophthalmopathy apart from stable hyperthyroidism with less than 90% sensitivity and about 81% specificity, and in testing the same model reached 80%/75%. No statistical method was used to fix the sample size in advance, and group allocation was not hidden from the investigators. In validation, the model predicted progression to ophthalmopathy with over 60% sensitivity and about 72% specificity, a median of 6.5 months before onset.

The sample comprised blood. The TCR comes from a woman under 40 with Graves' hyperthyroidism. The chain is assembled from TRBV20-1 and TRBJ2-1; TRBD2 is perhaps the D gene, given 6 matching bases. The sequenced DNA is TGCAGTGCCCTCCGGGGGAGCTCCTACAATGAGCAGTTCTTC. Translated, it gives CSALRGSSYNEQFF.